The 14 T cell receptor beta chains given below trace back to one sample, sequenced in a study of T cell repertoires in cytomegalovirus infection. One entry per CDR3 protein results from TCRdb running MiXCR on the reads. The repertoire has under 200,000 distinct CDR3 sequences, roughly 9% of them found once; the top ten carry about 4.6%. The sample was PBMCs. The receptors here all came from a human donor in good health (CMV status not recorded). Some clones in this sample may be carry-over from other donors' samples.

This chain connects TRBV29-1 to TRBJ2-3; D is perhaps TRBD1 (6 bases). Germline CDR1 and CDR2: SQVTM and ANQGSEA. CDR3 length: 13 residues. Trimming stripped 7 bases from V and 7 bases from J, with 18 bases between. The CDR3 DNA reads as TGCAGCGCTGGGGCCTCAGGGGTGAATACGCAGTATTTT. Its translation is CSAGASGVNTQYF.

This clonotype came up many times. V and J are TRBV6-1 and TRBJ1-2; TRBD1 might be the D (5 bases). Trimming took off 1 base at V and 6 bases at J, with 12 bases between the two ends. CDR3 length equals 14 residues. Germline values: CDR1 MNHNS, CDR2 SASEGT. CDR3 residues: CASSEVGTVDGYTF. CDR3 nucleotides: TGTGCCAGCAGTGAAGTCGGGACGGTGGATGGCTACACCTTC.

V is TRBV5-2 and J is TRBJ2-7; TRBD1, as called in the table, went unchecked against the DNA. TRBV5-2 represents a pseudogene. This CDR3 region has 15 residues. This CDR3 reads CASNGERAPSYEQYF. Here the CDR3 DNA reads TGTGCCAGCAACGGAGAGCGGGCCCCCTCCTACGAGCAGTACTTC.

A few counts support this clonotype. The J gene is TRBJ1-1, the V gene TRBV29-1; 7 nucleotides line up with TRBD1. V lost 3 bases, J lost 5 bases, and 6 bases stayed unmatched. The CDR3 loop spans 13 amino acids. Germline V gene data show CDR1 as SQVTM and CDR2 as ANQGSEA. The CDR3: CSVDRGRGTEAFF. The CDR3 nucleotides read TGCAGCGTTGATAGGGGGCGCGGGACTGAAGCTTTCTTT.

This rearrangement joins TRBV29-1 to TRBJ2-5; 8 positions agree with TRBD1. The CDR3 consists of 13 residues. The germline CDR1 and CDR2 sequences are SQVTM and ANQGSEA. With 6 bases clipped from V and 7 bases from J, the junction kept 10 bases outside the gene matches. The CDR3 DNA is TGCAGCGTCGGGCGACAGGGGCGGGTGACCCAGTACTTC. This translates into CSVGRQGRVTQYF.

The chain recombines TRBV18 with TRBJ1-1; D might be TRBD1 (6 bases). The CDR3 has 13 residues. Between the trimmed V and J ends, which lost 6 bases and 7 bases, there was a span of 15 bases. The V gene's germline CDR1 is KGHSH and CDR2 LQKENI. The CDR3 sequence is CASSSTGAIEAFF. For the CDR3, the DNA is TGTGCCAGCTCGAGTACGGGGGCGATTGAAGCTTTCTTT.

This clonotype was seen many times. This chain joins TRBV7-2 and TRBJ2-7; D is possibly TRBD1 (5 bases). Germline CDR1 is SGHTA and CDR2 is FQGNSA. The V and J ends lost 6 bases and 6 bases respectively, with 15 bases between them. The CDR3 covers 13 residues. The CDR3 sequence is CASSRTRVGEQYF. DNA of the CDR3: TGTGCCAGCAGTCGCACCAGGGTCGGCGAGCAGTACTTC.

Concerning this clonotype: A much larger clone differs from this one at a single base, so this may be a read error. V usage is TRBV6-2 or TRBV6-3 and J usage is TRBJ1-1; TRBD1 agrees at 10 bases. Germline V gene data show CDR1 as MNHEY and CDR2 as SVGEGT. The V segment lost 7 bases and the J segment 3 bases; nucleotides outside the gene matches: 14. The CDR3 runs 17 residues. The CDR3 spells CASTLWGGQGKDTEAFF. The CDR3, as DNA: TGTGCCAGCACCCTTTGGGGGGGACAGGGGAAAGACACTGAAGCTTTCTTT.

This rearrangement joins TRBV6-6 to TRBJ1-4; the D gene is possibly TRBD1 (6 bases). The V gene's germline CDR1 is MNHNY and CDR2 SVGAGI (reference sequence). The CDR3 runs to 16 residues. V lost 1 base to trimming and J lost 6 bases, with 15 bases between them. In DNA form, the CDR3 reads TGTGCCAGCAGTTACTTGATTGTGGGGGGCGATGAAAAACTGTTTTTT. Translation: CASSYLIVGGDEKLFF.

This clonotype was recorded at least ten times. The chain couples TRBV7-2 to TRBJ2-5, with TRBD2 identical over 12 bases. Germline CDR1 and CDR2: SGHTA and FQGNSA. V was pared by 5 bases and J by 4 bases, with 8 bases of the junction left unmatched. The CDR3 has 16 amino acids. The CDR3: CASSQTSGGTGETQYF. In nucleotides, the CDR3 is TGTGCCAGCAGCCAGACTAGCGGGGGAACGGGAGAGACCCAGTACTTC.

This clonotype was seen more than once but under ten times. The chain recombines TRBV10-2 with TRBJ1-5; weak D call: TRBD1 (6 bases). CDR1 and CDR2 (germline): WSHSY, SAAADI. The CDR3 has 14 amino acids. V shed 5 bases and J shed 4 bases, with 12 bases lying between them. CDR3 loop: CASSWGGQNQPQHF. CDR3 DNA: TGCGCCAGCAGTTGGGGGGGACAAAATCAGCCCCAGCATTTT.

This clonotype has a count of ten or more. The chain joins TRBV7-8 to TRBJ2-2; D may be TRBD1 (6 bases). This CDR3 is 16 amino acids long. V lost 4 bases and J lost 2, with 14 bases in between. Germline-derived CDR1 and CDR2 are SGHVS and FQNEAQ. The CDR3: CASSWNRDTNTGELFF. The CDR3 nucleotides read TGTGCCAGCAGCTGGAACCGGGACACAAACACCGGGGAGCTGTTTTTT.

This clonotype was found many times. V is TRBV7-6 and J is TRBJ2-7, with 7 nucleotides matching TRBD1. After removal of 3 bases from V and 3 bases from J, the junction contained 2 bases not matched to a gene. Germline CDR1 is SGHVS and CDR2 is FNYEAQ. The CDR3 has 13 amino acids. The CDR3 DNA is TGTGCCAGCAGCTTCGGACAGGACTACGAGCAGTACTTC. Protein product: CASSFGQDYEQYF.

At least ten counts were recorded for this clonotype. V is TRBV7-2 and J is TRBJ1-4; D is unresolved. CDR3 length equals 15 residues. Germline CDR1 reads SGHTA; CDR2 reads FQGNSA. V lost 0 bases and J lost 8, with 13 bases in between. CDR3 region: CASSLAGRENEKLFF. The CDR3 DNA reads as TGTGCCAGCAGCTTAGCCGGACGTGAGAACGAAAAACTGTTTTTT.